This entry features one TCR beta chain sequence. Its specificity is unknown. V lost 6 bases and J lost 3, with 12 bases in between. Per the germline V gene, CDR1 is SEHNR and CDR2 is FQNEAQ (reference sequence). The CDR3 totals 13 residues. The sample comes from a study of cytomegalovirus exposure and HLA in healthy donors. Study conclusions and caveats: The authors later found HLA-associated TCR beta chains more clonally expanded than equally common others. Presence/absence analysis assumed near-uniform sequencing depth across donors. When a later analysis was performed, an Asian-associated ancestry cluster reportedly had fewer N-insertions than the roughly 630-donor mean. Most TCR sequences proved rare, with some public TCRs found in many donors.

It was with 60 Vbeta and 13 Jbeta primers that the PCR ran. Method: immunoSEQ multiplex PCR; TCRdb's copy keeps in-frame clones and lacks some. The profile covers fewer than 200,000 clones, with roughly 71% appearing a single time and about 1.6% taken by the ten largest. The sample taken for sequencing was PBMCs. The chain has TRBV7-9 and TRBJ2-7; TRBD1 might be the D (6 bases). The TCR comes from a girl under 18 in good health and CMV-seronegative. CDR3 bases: TGTGCCAGCAGGAGGACAGCGAACTACGAGCAGTACTTC. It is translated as CASRRTANYEQYF. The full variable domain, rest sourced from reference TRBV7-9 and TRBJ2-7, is DTGVSQNPRHKITKRGQNVTFRCDPISEHNRLYWYRQTLGQGPEFLTYFQNEAQLEKSRLLSDRFSAERPKGSFSTLEIQRTEQGDSAMYLCASRRTANYEQYFGPGTRLTVT.